The clone carrying this T cell receptor beta chain has at least ten counts. TCRdb re-called the 5' RACE reads with MiXCR, one entry per CDR3 protein. The sample contains some 63,000 distinct CDR3 sequences, 13% of which appear only once. The source of the sample is a study of early T cells in non-severe SARS-CoV-2 infection. Study in general: Sequencing of bulk RNA from unsorted whole blood was done, without chain pairing.

Germline CDR1 reads SGHVS; CDR2 reads FQNEAQ. This CDR3 has 14 amino acids. Trimming stripped 1 base from V and 6 bases from J, with 10 bases between. The genes are TRBV7-8 and TRBJ2-1; TRBD2 might be the D (6 bases). The source material was whole blood. This receptor was taken from an adult who was a healthcare worker with PCR-confirmed SARS-CoV-2 infection or an uninfected control (not recorded which). CDR3 loop: CASSLEGGPNEQFF. For the CDR3, the DNA is TGTGCCAGCAGCTTAGAGGGAGGCCCCAATGAGCAGTTCTTC.